This is a list of T cell receptor beta chains from one sample in a study of T-cell reconstitution after alpha-beta-depleted transplantation in children. TCRdb analysed the PCR reads with MiXCR anew, one entry per CDR3 protein. In the table there are around 450,000 distinct CDR3 sequences, about 10% of which are singletons. The sample here was PBMCs, taken before TCRalphabeta/CD19-depleted stem cell transplant. The receptors were sampled from a child aged 2-15 years with inherited bone marrow failure, due to receive a stem cell transplant. Both conserved end residues are part of each CDR3. D genes are given only for firm matches. For some rows the clone size is stated as once, few or many, or as a class when expanded; others skip it.

size,D,V,length,J,CDR3,DNA
many,NA,TRBV24-1,19,TRBJ2-1,CATTGGGGTSGSSYNEQFF,TGTGCCACCACAGGAGGGGGCGGGACGAGCGGGAGCTCCTACAATGAGCAGTTCTTC
many,TRBD2,TRBV20-1,16,TRBJ2-1,CSAPLTSGRAANEQFF,TGCAGTGCTCCATTGACTAGCGGGAGGGCCGCGAATGAGCAGTTCTTC
few,TRBD2,TRBV19,17,TRBJ2-1,CASSIQIAGASYNEQFF,TGTGCCAGTAGTATCCAGATAGCGGGAGCCTCCTACAATGAGCAGTTCTTC
many,NA,TRBV29-1,12,TRBJ2-5,CSVPGPKETQYF,TGCAGCGTCCCGGGACCAAAAGAGACCCAGTACTTC
many,NA,TRBV7-9,11,TRBJ2-7,CASSAPYEQYF,TGTGCCAGCAGCGCCCCCTACGAGCAGTACTTC
many,TRBD1,TRBV5-5,14,TRBJ2-7,CASSIPGTGPEQYF,TGTGCCAGCTCTATTCCGGGGACAGGGCCCGAGCAGTACTTC
many,TRBD1,TRBV7-9,12,TRBJ1-4,CASSSPQGDTFF,TGTGCCAGCAGCTCCCCCCAGGGGGACACTTTTTTT
many,TRBD2,TRBV20-1,14,TRBJ2-4,CSAVPVGLAVIQYF,TGCAGTGCTGTCCCAGTAGGACTAGCAGTCATTCAGTACTTC
many,NA,TRBV4-3,17,TRBJ2-2,CASSLQFFDPATGELFF,TGCGCCAGCAGCCTGCAATTTTTCGACCCAGCCACCGGGGAGCTGTTTTTT
few,TRBD1,TRBV5-1,18,TRBJ2-2,CASSSDPTGGANTGELFF,TGCGCCAGCAGCTCGGACCCGACAGGGGGCGCGAACACCGGGGAGCTGTTTTTT
many,NA,TRBV12-3/TRBV12-4,14,TRBJ2-7,CASSSGVWGYEQYF,TGTGCCAGCAGTTCGGGAGTATGGGGGTACGAGCAGTACTTC
many,NA,TRBV25-1,15,TRBJ1-4,CASSDPSGVGEKLFF,TGTGCCAGCAGTGACCCGTCAGGGGTCGGTGAAAAACTGTTTTTT
NA,TRBD2,TRBV4-3,15,TRBJ2-7,CASSSGWIAGYEQYF,TGCGCCAGCAGCTCAGGGTGGATAGCGGGCTACGAGCAGTACTTC
many,NA,TRBV20-1,20,TRBJ2-7,CSARVDRGTSGLAGAYEQYF,TGCAGTGCTAGAGTGGACAGGGGAACCTCGGGACTAGCTGGGGCCTACGAGCAGTACTTC
few,TRBD2,TRBV4-1,14,TRBJ2-5,CASSFSGSQETQYF,TGCGCCAGCAGCTTCAGCGGGAGCCAAGAGACCCAGTACTTC
many,TRBD1,TRBV4-1,15,TRBJ2-2,CASSYRGGFTGELFF,TGCGCCAGCAGCTACAGGGGCGGATTTACCGGGGAGCTGTTTTTT
few,TRBD1,TRBV6-4,16,TRBJ1-2,CASSLSGTARIYGYTF,TGTGCCAGCAGTCTCTCCGGGACAGCGAGAATCTATGGCTACACCTTC
many,TRBD1,TRBV29-1,15,TRBJ2-5,CSVEDPGSYQGAQYF,TGCAGCGTTGAAGATCCCGGTAGCTACCAGGGGGCCCAGTACTTC
many,NA,TRBV24-1,13,TRBJ1-1,CATSDGRWDKAFF,TGTGCCACCAGTGATGGCAGGTGGGATAAAGCTTTCTTT
many,TRBD2,TRBV24-1,17,TRBJ2-2,CATSDQGLAANTGELFF,TGTGCCACCAGTGACCAAGGACTAGCGGCGAACACCGGGGAGCTGTTTTTT
few,NA,TRBV20-1,14,TRBJ1-5,CSARSGFSNQPQHF,TGCAGTGCTAGATCGGGCTTTAGCAATCAGCCCCAGCATTTT
many,TRBD2,TRBV3-1,14,TRBJ2-1,CASSQGTSGSEQFF,TGTGCCAGCAGCCAAGGCACTAGCGGGAGCGAGCAGTTCTTC
many,NA,TRBV5-1,15,TRBJ2-1,CASSLAYNTYNEQFF,TGCGCCAGCAGTCTGGCCTACAACACTTACAATGAGCAGTTCTTC
many,NA,TRBV2,13,TRBJ2-2,CASSEIDAGELFF,TGTGCCAGCAGTGAGATTGACGCCGGGGAGCTGTTTTTT
many,NA,TRBV15,15,TRBJ1-1,CATSRAPLGNTEAFF,TGTGCCACCAGCAGAGCTCCCCTGGGGAACACTGAAGCTTTCTTT
many,NA,TRBV3-1,15,TRBJ2-7,CASRHARTGMEEQYF,TGTGCCAGCAGACACGCCCGGACTGGAATGGAAGAGCAGTACTTC
NA,TRBD2,TRBV5-1,13,TRBJ2-1,CASAVAGGNEQFF,TGCGCCAGCGCGGTCGCGGGGGGTAATGAGCAGTTCTTC
many,TRBD1,TRBV27,14,TRBJ2-7,CASRPTGTDYEQYF,TGTGCCAGCAGACCCACCGGGACAGATTACGAGCAGTACTTC
many,TRBD2,TRBV7-9,13,TRBJ2-1,CASSAGLAGGVFF,TGTGCCAGCAGCGCGGGACTAGCGGGAGGTGTGTTCTTC
many,NA,TRBV20-1,13,TRBJ1-2,CSARDRGFYGYTF,TGCAGTGCTAGAGACAGGGGCTTCTATGGCTACACCTTC
many,NA,TRBV5-1,13,TRBJ2-5,CASSRTTQETQYF,TGCGCCAGCAGCAGGACAACACAAGAGACCCAGTACTTC
NA,NA,TRBV7-2,15,TRBJ2-3,CASSLRFTSTDTQYF,TGTGCCAGCAGCTTACGGTTTACTAGCACAGATACGCAGTATTTT
few,TRBD2,TRBV28,17,TRBJ2-2,CASSPMPGLVTSGELFF,TGTGCCAGCAGCCCCATGCCGGGACTAGTAACATCCGGGGAGCTGTTTTTT
NA,NA,TRBV7-2,15,TRBJ2-1,CASSLQGSGVSEQFF,TGTGCCAGCAGCTTACAAGGCAGCGGTGTAAGTGAGCAGTTCTTC
NA,NA,TRBV19,13,TRBJ1-2,CASSPGPDYGYTF,TGTGCCAGTAGCCCGGGACCGGATTATGGCTACACCTTC
NA,NA,TRBV5-4,14,TRBJ2-1,CASSLGPPGVEQFF,TGTGCCAGCAGCTTGGGACCCCCAGGGGTTGAGCAGTTCTTC
many,NA,TRBV4-3,16,TRBJ2-1,CASSQDPHQRHNEQFF,TGCGCCAGCAGCCAAGATCCGCACCAACGTCACAATGAGCAGTTCTTC
many,TRBD1,TRBV29-1,14,TRBJ1-2,CSVDLLTGDYGYTF,TGCAGCGTTGACCTATTAACAGGGGACTATGGCTACACCTTC
many,NA,TRBV5-6,12,TRBJ2-3,CASSFPADTQYF,TGTGCCAGCAGCTTCCCCGCAGATACGCAGTATTTT
many,NA,TRBV30,13,TRBJ2-6,CAWLGSGANVLTF,TGTGCCTGGCTCGGCTCTGGGGCCAACGTCCTGACTTTC
NA,NA,TRBV11-2,14,TRBJ2-3,CASTTGWGTDTQYF,TGTGCCAGCACCACGGGGTGGGGCACAGATACGCAGTATTTT
NA,TRBD1,TRBV7-6,16,TRBJ1-4,CASTPHIQGVNEKLFF,TGTGCCAGCACCCCCCACATACAGGGGGTAAATGAAAAACTGTTTTTT
many,TRBD2,TRBV20-1,15,TRBJ2-1,CSARVSGRAGDEQFF,TGCAGTGCTAGAGTCAGCGGGAGGGCCGGGGATGAGCAGTTCTTC
few,NA,TRBV19,14,TRBJ1-6,CASSLKGRDSPLHF,TGTGCCAGTAGCCTGAAGGGCCGCGATTCACCCCTCCACTTT
many,NA,TRBV28,15,TRBJ1-6,CASSSSDGYNSPLHF,TGTGCCAGCAGTTCGTCGGACGGGTATAATTCACCCCTCCACTTT
many,NA,TRBV24-1,12,TRBJ2-7,CATSDLSNEQYF,TGTGCCACCAGTGATTTGAGTAACGAGCAGTACTTC
many,NA,TRBV11-2,17,TRBJ2-2,CASSSFQTEINTGELFF,TGTGCCAGCAGCAGTTTCCAGACAGAGATCAACACCGGGGAGCTGTTTTTT
NA,NA,TRBV19,14,TRBJ2-1,CASSWAGSANEQFF,TGTGCCAGTAGTTGGGCAGGTTCGGCCAATGAGCAGTTCTTC
many,TRBD1,TRBV15,15,TRBJ1-5,CATQPDREPNQPQHF,TGTGCCACCCAACCCGACAGGGAACCCAATCAGCCCCAGCATTTT
few,NA,TRBV6-1,14,TRBJ1-1,CASSEALGGPEAFF,TGTGCCAGCAGTGAAGCGCTCGGGGGACCTGAAGCTTTCTTT
NA,TRBD1,TRBV6-2/TRBV6-3,17,TRBJ1-5,CASSYFGRDRKGQPQHF,TGTGCCAGCAGTTATTTCGGGCGGGACAGAAAGGGTCAGCCCCAGCATTTT
many,TRBD2,TRBV9,17,TRBJ2-1,CASSVRLAGPLGNEQFF,TGTGCCAGCAGCGTACGTCTAGCGGGGCCCCTCGGCAATGAGCAGTTCTTC
few,NA,TRBV2,12,TRBJ1-1,CASRGGAREAFF,TGTGCCAGCAGGGGGGGAGCCCGTGAAGCTTTCTTT
many,TRBD2,TRBV24-1,15,TRBJ2-3,CATSVREGYTDTQYF,TGTGCCACCAGTGTGCGGGAGGGATACACAGATACGCAGTATTTT